The 27 T cell receptor beta chains listed next were all sequenced from one sample in a study of T cells in Graves' hyperthyroidism and ophthalmopathy. TCR beta CDR3 sequences were amplified from RNA transcripts. Carried out on the TCR CDR3, a first-round RT-PCR used the HTBI primer set. Using its own MiXCR run on the multiplex PCR reads, TCRdb lists one record per CDR3 protein. The sample contains about 96,000 distinct CDR3 sequences, 51% of which appear only once. Source material: blood. The receptors were sampled from a woman aged 40-49 years with Graves' hyperthyroidism.

Concerning this clonotype itself: One junction end disagrees with the germline gene, perhaps due to a read error. V and J are TRBV24-1 and TRBJ2-5, with 10 nucleotides matching TRBD1. The CDR3 loop spans 15 amino acids. Germline loops: CDR1 KGHDR, CDR2 SFDVKD. The DNA for the CDR3 is TGCGCCAGCAGTGATCCTAGGACAGGGGGTGAGACCCAGTACTTC. Its protein is CASSDPRTGGETQYF.

This clonotype occurred a few times. The gene calls are TRBV20-1 and TRBJ1-6, with 7 nucleotides matching TRBD1. This CDR3 contains 15 residues. The germline V gene has CDR1 DFQATT and CDR2 SNEGSKA (reference sequence). Trimming at V came to 3 bases and at J to 6 bases, leaving 8 bases not matched to a gene. The CDR3 DNA sequence: TGCAGTGCTAGGTGGAGGGGGCGTCCTAATTCACCCCTCCACTTT. Amino acids: CSARWRGRPNSPLHF.

This chain connects TRBV29-1 to TRBJ2-7, with TRBD1 matching 9 bases. The length of the CDR3 is 12 residues. V shed 5 bases, J shed 7 bases, and the junction held 6 bases outside the gene matches. Per germline, CDR1 SQVTM and CDR2 ANQGSEA. CDR3 nucleotides: TGCAGCGTTAGTGGGACAGGGTTGGAGCAGTACTTC. Translated, it gives CSVSGTGLEQYF.

This clonotype was seen many times. This chain links TRBV12-3 or TRBV12-4 with TRBJ2-5; the D is unclear. The CDR3 is 14 residues long. V lost 3 bases and J lost 2, with 10 bases in between. CDR3 in amino acids: CASSFNLGQETQYF. CDR3 DNA sequence: TGTGCCAGCAGTTTCAACTTGGGGCAAGAGACCCAGTACTTC.

The rearrangement links TRBV20-1 to TRBJ1-5; D gene ambiguous. Germline V lookup: CDR1 DFQATT, CDR2 SNEGSKA (reference sequence). The CDR3 has 13 amino acids. The germline V and J ends were trimmed by 3 bases and 6 bases, with 12 bases remaining between them. CDR3: CSARMGFGQPQHF. The CDR3 DNA follows: TGCAGTGCTAGGATGGGGTTTGGTCAGCCCCAGCATTTT.

As to this clonotype: This clone may be a read error of a much larger clone one base away. The chain uses TRBV4-2 and TRBJ2-7; TRBD2 might be the D (7 bases). In germline, CDR1 is LGHNA, CDR2 YNFKEQ. The CDR3 is 15 residues long. Here the CDR3 reads CASSQVGGGGYEQCF. CDR3 coding DNA: TGTGCCAGCAGCCAAGTGGGGGGGGGCGGCTACGAGCAGTGCTTC.

The chain uses TRBV6-1 and TRBJ1-6; TRBD1 agrees at 9 bases. The V gene's germline CDR1 is MNHNS and CDR2 SASEGT. The CDR3 spans 14 residues. The trim removed 9 bases at V and 7 bases at J, leaving 7 bases unmatched. DNA of the CDR3: TGTGCCAGTAGACAGGGGGGGGGAAATTCACCCCTCCACTTT. Translated: CASRQGGGNSPLHF.

The J gene is TRBJ1-5, the V gene TRBV2; 8 nucleotides align to TRBD1. CDR1 SNHLY and CDR2 FYNNEI come from the germline V gene. This CDR3 is built from 16 residues. Trimming removed 7 bases from V and 6 bases from J; junction bases left unmatched: 14. CDR3 protein: CASTLDRGIEVQPQHF. The CDR3 bases are TGTGCCAGCACCCTCGACAGGGGAATCGAGGTTCAGCCCCAGCATTTT.

This chain links TRBV24-1 with TRBJ2-5, with TRBD2 matching 11 bases. The trim removed 4 bases at V and 5 bases at J, leaving 8 bases unmatched. Germline V CDR1 and CDR2: KGHDR, SFDVKD. This CDR3 has 16 amino acids. In DNA form, the CDR3 reads TGTGCCACCAGTGAACGACTAGCGGGAAAGGTGGAGACCCAGTACTTC. Protein sequence: CATSERLAGKVETQYF.

This clonotype showed up just a few times. The CDR3 region has the DNA TGTGCCAGCAGTACCGGGACAGGGCCATCGACCTACGAGCAGTACTTC. Amino acid sequence: CASSTGTGPSTYEQYF. The V gene is TRBV2, the J gene TRBJ2-7, with 9 nucleotides matching TRBD1. After removal of 5 bases from V and 2 bases from J, the junction contained 10 bases not matched to a gene. Germline-derived CDR1 and CDR2 are SNHLY and FYNNEI. The CDR3 consists of 16 residues.

This clonotype was counted at least ten times. V is TRBV5-1 and J is TRBJ1-2; D is unclear. This CDR3 has 13 residues. Between the trimmed V and J ends, which lost 2 bases and 3 bases, there was a span of 8 bases. The germline V gene encodes CDR1 SGHRS and CDR2 YFSETQ. Here the CDR3 DNA reads TGCGCCAGCAGCTTAAAAGCCGACTATGGCTACACCTTC. This codes for CASSLKADYGYTF.

V and J are TRBV20-1 and TRBJ1-6; 9 bases agree with TRBD1. The CDR3 contains 13 residues. Germline CDR1 reads DFQATT; CDR2 reads SNEGSKA (reference sequence). V lost 6 bases to trimming and J lost 7 bases; unmatched junction nucleotides: 4. The CDR3 DNA sequence: TGCAGTGCCCAGGGACAGGGAAATTCACCCCTCCACTTT. Translation: CSAQGQGNSPLHF.

This clonotype has a count of ten or more. The chain recombines TRBV7-3 with TRBJ2-5; no reliable D call. The CDR3 is 13 residues long. The germline V gene encodes CDR1 SGHTA and CDR2 FQGTGA. Trimming shortened V by 2 bases and J by 4 bases, and 8 bases separated the two germline ends. The CDR3 reads CASSLWPTETQYF. The CDR3 coding sequence is TGTGCCAGCAGCTTATGGCCAACAGAGACCCAGTACTTC.

The sample holds one count of this clonotype. The chain combines TRBV9 with TRBJ1-1, with no clear D. CDR3 length equals 14 residues. Per the germline V gene, CDR1 is SGDLS and CDR2 is YYNGEE. The V gene lost 0 bases and the J gene lost 7 bases, with 13 bases spanning the gap. In DNA, the CDR3 is TGTGCCAGCAGCGTAGATAATATCGAGTTTGAAGCTTTCTTT. Translated, it gives CASSVDNIEFEAFF.

V and J are TRBV7-6 and TRBJ2-7, with 8 positions matching TRBD2. The ends lost 3 bases at V and 2 bases at J; junction bases unmatched: 3. Germline loops: CDR1 SGHVS, CDR2 FNYEAQ. The CDR3 contains 14 residues. The CDR3 DNA follows: TGTGCCAGCAGCTTCGGGACTAGTCCCTACGAGCAGTACTTC. This encodes CASSFGTSPYEQYF.

This chain joins TRBV7-2 and TRBJ1-3; a possible D gene is TRBD1 (5 bases). CDR1 SGHTA and CDR2 FQGNSA come from the germline V gene. The length of the CDR3 is 15 residues. Trimming cost V 6 bases and J 0 bases, with 12 bases left between them. CDR3 nucleotides: TGTGCCAGCAGTTATCGGGACTTCTCTGGAAACACCATATATTTT. Translating gives CASSYRDFSGNTIYF.

This clonotype was seen at least ten times. The chain couples TRBV20-1 to TRBJ2-7, with D perhaps TRBD1 (5 bases). Deletions cut 0 bases from V and 2 bases from J, with 17 bases between. The CDR3 spans 16 residues. Germline CDR1 is DFQATT and CDR2 is SNEGSKA (reference sequence). The CDR3 loop is CSARDRGSTVTYEQYF. Here the CDR3 DNA reads TGCAGTGCTAGAGATAGGGGTTCCACTGTTACCTACGAGCAGTACTTC.

As concerns this clonotype: This may be a read error: a much more frequent sequence differs by one nucleotide. This rearrangement joins TRBV9 to TRBJ2-7; D may be TRBD2 (6 bases). CDR3 size: 16 residues. Germline assignment: CDR1 SGDLS and CDR2 YYNGEE. The CDR3 region is CASSPRQRAGYYERYF. The CDR3 nucleotides are TGTGCCAGCAGCCCCAGACAGCGGGCCGGCTACTACGAGCGGTACTTC.

A note on this clonotype: Mismatch with germline at one junction end may stem from a read error. The chain joins TRBV7-2 to TRBJ1-2; 10 bases match TRBD1. The CDR3 runs to 15 residues. The V gene's germline CDR1 is SGHTA and CDR2 FQGNSA. CDR3 sequence: CASSLAGQGNYGYTF. The CDR3 DNA is TGTGCCAGCAGCCTAGCGGGACAGGGGAACTATGGCTACACCTTC.

This clonotype turned up a few times. The V gene is TRBV25-1, the J gene TRBJ1-2, with D unclear. The CDR3 has 12 residues. The V and J ends lost 11 bases and 6 bases respectively, with 16 bases between them. CDR1 MGHDK and CDR2 SYGVNS come from the germline V gene. CDR3 coding DNA: TGTGCCGGAAGGGAACGCGTAGATGGCTACACCTTC. The encoded protein is CAGRERVDGYTF.

The chain links TRBV2 to TRBJ1-5; 10 nucleotides match TRBD1. V shed 6 bases, J shed 7 bases, and the junction held 6 bases outside the gene matches. Looked up from germline, CDR1 is SNHLY and CDR2 is FYNNEI. The CDR3 spans 14 residues. The CDR3 DNA reads as TGTGCCAGCAGACTAGGACAGGGGGGACAGCCCCAGCATTTT. As protein: CASRLGQGGQPQHF.

This clonotype was recorded many times. The rearrangement joins TRBV20-1 to TRBJ2-5; 10 bases match TRBD2. Losses at the gene ends were 3 bases for V and 4 bases for J; bases not matched to a gene: 11. The CDR3 length is 16 residues. The germline gives CDR1 DFQATT, CDR2 SNEGSKA (reference sequence). The CDR3 nucleotides are TGCAGTGCTAGTCCTCCCAGCGGGAGGGCCTCAGAGACCCAGTACTTC. This encodes CSASPPSGRASETQYF.

A word on this clonotype: This may be a read error: a much more frequent sequence differs by one nucleotide. This chain links TRBV2 with TRBJ1-4; D ambiguous. The V gene's germline CDR1 is SNHLY and CDR2 FYNNEI. CDR3 length equals 14 residues. The chain's CDR3 is CASSPRPTNEKQFF. In nucleotides, the CDR3 is TGTGCCAGCAGTCCCAGACCAACTAATGAAAAACAGTTTTTT. The whole variable domain, filled in from reference TRBV2 and TRBJ1-4, reads EPEVTQTPSHQVTQMGQEVILRCVPISNHLYFYWYRQILGQKVEFLVSFYNNEISEKSEIFDDQFSVERPDGSNFTLKIRSTKLEDSAMYFCASSPRPTNEKQFFGSGTQLSVL.

This clonotype was seen once. This chain links TRBV15 with TRBJ1-3; D possibly corresponds to TRBD1 (5 bases). V lost 1 base and J lost 0, with 10 bases in between. Germline-derived CDR1 and CDR2 are LNHNV and YYDKDF (reference sequence). This CDR3 contains 16 residues. The CDR3 coding sequence is TGTGCCACCAGCAGAGCGGGGGATTTCTCTGGAAACACCATATATTTT. It encodes CATSRAGDFSGNTIYF.

This clonotype showed up just a few times. At one end, the junction sequence differs from germline, possibly due to a read error. The genes are TRBV18 and TRBJ2-7; D is unclear. Germline V gene sequence: CDR1 KGHSH, CDR2 LQKENI. The CDR3 length is 11 residues. CDR3 DNA sequence: TGTGCCATCTCACCCGAAAACGAGCAGTACTTC. Translating it yields CAISPENEQYF.

The genes are TRBV25-1 and TRBJ1-2; D remains ambiguous. The germline V gene has CDR1 MGHDK and CDR2 SYGVNS. The CDR3 totals 13 residues. V was shortened by 1 base and J by 7 bases, with 10 bases between the two germline ends. CDR3 region: CASSEWRMGGYTF. The CDR3 DNA reads as TGTGCCAGCAGTGAATGGAGGATGGGTGGCTACACCTTC.

With regard to this clonotype: It may be a read error: a sequence one base away is much more abundant. DNA of the CDR3: TGCAGTGCTAGGGGAGGTACGCAGTATTTT. This gives the protein CSARGGTQYF. V usage is TRBV20-1 and J usage is TRBJ2-3; TRBD2 is a possible D gene (6 bases). The germline V and J ends were trimmed by 3 bases and 8 bases, with 6 bases remaining between them. Looked up from germline, CDR1 is DFQATT and CDR2 is SNEGSKA (reference sequence). This CDR3 comprises 10 residues.